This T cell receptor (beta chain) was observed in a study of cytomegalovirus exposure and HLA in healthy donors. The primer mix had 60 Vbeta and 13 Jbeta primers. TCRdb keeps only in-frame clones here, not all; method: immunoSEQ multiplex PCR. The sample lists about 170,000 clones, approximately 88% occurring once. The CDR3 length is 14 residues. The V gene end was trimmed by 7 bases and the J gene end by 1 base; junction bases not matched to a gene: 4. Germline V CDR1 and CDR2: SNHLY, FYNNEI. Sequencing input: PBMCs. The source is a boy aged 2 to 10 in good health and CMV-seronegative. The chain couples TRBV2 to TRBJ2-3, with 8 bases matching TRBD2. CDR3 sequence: CASILADGTDTQYF. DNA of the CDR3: TGTGCCAGCATACTAGCGGATGGCACAGATACGCAGTATTTT.